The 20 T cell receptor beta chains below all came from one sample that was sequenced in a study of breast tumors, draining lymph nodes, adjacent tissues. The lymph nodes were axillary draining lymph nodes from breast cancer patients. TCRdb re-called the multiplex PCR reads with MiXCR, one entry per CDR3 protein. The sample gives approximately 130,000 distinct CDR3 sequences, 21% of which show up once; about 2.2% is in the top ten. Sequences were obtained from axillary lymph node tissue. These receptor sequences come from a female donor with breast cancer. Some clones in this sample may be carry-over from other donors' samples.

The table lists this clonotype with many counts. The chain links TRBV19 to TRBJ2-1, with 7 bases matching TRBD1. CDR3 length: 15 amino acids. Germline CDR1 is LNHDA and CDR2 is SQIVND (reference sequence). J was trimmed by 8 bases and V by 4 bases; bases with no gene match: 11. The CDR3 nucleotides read TGTGCCAGTAGTAAAGGGGGCGCCGAGGTCTATGAGCAGTTCTTC. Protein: CASSKGGAEVYEQFF.

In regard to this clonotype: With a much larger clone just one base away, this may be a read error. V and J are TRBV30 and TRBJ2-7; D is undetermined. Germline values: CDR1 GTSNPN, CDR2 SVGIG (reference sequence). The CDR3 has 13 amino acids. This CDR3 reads CAWGVDLGYEQYF. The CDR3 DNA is TGTGCCTGGGGTGTGGACCTGGGCTACGAGCAGTACTTC. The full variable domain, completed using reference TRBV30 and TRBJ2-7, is SQTIHQWPATLVQPVGSPLSLECTVEGTSNPNLYWYRQAAGRGLQLLFYSVGIGQISSEVPQNLSASRPQDRQFILSSKKLLLSDSGFYLCAWGVDLGYEQYFGPGTRLTVT.

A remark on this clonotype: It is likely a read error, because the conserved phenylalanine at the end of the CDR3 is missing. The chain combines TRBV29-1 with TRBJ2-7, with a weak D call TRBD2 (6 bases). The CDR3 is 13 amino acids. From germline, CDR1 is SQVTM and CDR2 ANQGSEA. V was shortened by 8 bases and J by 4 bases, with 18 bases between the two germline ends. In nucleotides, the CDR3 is TGCAGCACCCGACTAGTGGGAGGATACGAGCAGTACCTC. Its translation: CSTRLVGGYEQYL.

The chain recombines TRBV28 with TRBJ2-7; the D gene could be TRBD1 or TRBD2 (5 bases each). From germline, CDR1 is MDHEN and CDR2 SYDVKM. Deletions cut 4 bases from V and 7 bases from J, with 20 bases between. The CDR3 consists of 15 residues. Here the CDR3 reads CASSSSGTQAGEQYF. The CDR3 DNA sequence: TGTGCCAGCAGTTCGTCCGGGACCCAGGCCGGGGAGCAGTACTTC. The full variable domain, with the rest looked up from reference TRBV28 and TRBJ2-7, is DVKVTQSSRYLVKRTGEKVFLECVQDMDHENMFWYRQDPGLGLRLIYFSYDVKMKEKGDIPEGYSVSREKKERFSLILESASTNQTSMYLCASSSSGTQAGEQYFGPGTRLTVT.

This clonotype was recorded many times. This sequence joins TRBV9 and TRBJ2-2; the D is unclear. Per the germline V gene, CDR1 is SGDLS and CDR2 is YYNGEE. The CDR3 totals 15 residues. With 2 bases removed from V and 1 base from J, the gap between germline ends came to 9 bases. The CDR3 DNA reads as TGTGCCAGCAGCGTGGGCAGCCAGAACACCGGGGAGCTGTTTTTT. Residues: CASSVGSQNTGELFF.

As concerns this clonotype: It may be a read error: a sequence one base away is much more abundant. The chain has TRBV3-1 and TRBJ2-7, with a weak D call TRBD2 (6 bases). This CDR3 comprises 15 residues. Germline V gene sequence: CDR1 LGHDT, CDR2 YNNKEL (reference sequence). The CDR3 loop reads CASSQGLVSTYEHYF. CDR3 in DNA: TGTGCCAGCAGCCAAGGACTAGTTAGCACCTACGAGCATTACTTC.

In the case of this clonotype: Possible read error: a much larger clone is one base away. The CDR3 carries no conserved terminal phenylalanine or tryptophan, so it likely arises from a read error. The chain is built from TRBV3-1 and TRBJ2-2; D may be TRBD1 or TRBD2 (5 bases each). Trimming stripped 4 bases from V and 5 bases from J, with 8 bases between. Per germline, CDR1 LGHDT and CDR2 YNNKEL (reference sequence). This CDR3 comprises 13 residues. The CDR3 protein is CASSRGNTGELFL. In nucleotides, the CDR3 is TGTGCCAGCAGCCGGGGGAATACCGGGGAGCTGTTTCTT.

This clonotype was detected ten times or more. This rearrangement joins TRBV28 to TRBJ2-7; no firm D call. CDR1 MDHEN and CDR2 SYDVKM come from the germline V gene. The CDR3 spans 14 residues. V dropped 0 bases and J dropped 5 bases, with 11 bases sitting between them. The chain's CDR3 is CASSLWAPNHEQYF. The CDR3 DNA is TGTGCCAGCAGTTTATGGGCGCCGAACCACGAGCAGTACTTC.

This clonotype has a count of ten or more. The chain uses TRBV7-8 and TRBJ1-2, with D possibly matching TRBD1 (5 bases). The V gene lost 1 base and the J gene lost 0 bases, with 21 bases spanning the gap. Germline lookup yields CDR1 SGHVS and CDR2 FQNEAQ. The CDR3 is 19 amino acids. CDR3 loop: CASSLVIFGGDRANYGYTF. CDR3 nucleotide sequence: TGTGCCAGCAGCTTAGTTATTTTTGGGGGGGACCGTGCTAACTATGGCTACACCTTC.

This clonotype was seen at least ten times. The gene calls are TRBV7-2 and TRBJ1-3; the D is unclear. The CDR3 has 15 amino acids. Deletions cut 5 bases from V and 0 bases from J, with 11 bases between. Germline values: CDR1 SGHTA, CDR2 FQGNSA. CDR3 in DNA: TGTGCCAGCAGCCCGACGGTATACTCTGGAAACACCATATATTTT. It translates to CASSPTVYSGNTIYF.

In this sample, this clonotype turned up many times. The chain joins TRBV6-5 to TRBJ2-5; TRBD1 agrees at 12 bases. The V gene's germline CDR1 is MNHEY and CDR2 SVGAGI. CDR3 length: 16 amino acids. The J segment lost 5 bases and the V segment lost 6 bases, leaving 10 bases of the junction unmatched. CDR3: CASRLGRDRGRETQYF. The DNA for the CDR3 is TGTGCCAGCAGATTAGGGAGGGACAGGGGGCGGGAGACCCAGTACTTC.

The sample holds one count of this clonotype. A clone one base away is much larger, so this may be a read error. The CDR3 region has the DNA TGCGTCAGCTACGACCGGACTCTGAGCTCCTACGAGCAGTACTTC. This encodes CVSYDRTLSSYEQYF. This chain uses TRBV5-1 with TRBJ2-7, with D perhaps TRBD2 (5 bases). This CDR3 has 15 amino acids. The germline V gene has CDR1 SGHRS and CDR2 YFSETQ.

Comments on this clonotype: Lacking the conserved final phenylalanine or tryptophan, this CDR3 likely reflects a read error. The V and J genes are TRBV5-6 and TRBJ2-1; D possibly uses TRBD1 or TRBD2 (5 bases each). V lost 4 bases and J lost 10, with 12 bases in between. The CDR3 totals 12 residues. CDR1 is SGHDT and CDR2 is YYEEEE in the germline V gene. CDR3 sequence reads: CASSLGTREQFL. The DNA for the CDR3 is TGTGCCAGCAGCCTAGGGACCCGGGAGCAGTTCCTC.

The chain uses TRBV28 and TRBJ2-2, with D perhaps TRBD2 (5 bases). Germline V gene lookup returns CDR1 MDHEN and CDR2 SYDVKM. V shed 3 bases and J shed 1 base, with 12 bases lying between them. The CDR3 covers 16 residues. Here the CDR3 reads CASSFRIRGNTGELFF. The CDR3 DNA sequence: TGTGCCAGCAGTTTCAGGATCCGGGGGAACACCGGGGAGCTGTTTTTT.

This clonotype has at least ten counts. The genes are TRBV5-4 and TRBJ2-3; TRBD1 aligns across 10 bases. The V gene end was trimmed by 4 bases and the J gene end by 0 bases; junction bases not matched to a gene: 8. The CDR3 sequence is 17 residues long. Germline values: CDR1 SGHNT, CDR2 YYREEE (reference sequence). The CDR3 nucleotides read TGTGCCAGCAGCAAGGACAGGGGGTTTTCTAGCACAGATACGCAGTATTTT. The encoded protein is CASSKDRGFSSTDTQYF.

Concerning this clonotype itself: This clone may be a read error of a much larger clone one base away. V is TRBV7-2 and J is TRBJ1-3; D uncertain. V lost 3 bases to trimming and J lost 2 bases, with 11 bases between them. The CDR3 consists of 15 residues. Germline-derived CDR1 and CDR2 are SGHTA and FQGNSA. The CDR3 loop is CASSFGLNTGNTIYF. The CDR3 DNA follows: TGTGCCAGCAGCTTCGGGCTTAACACTGGAAACACCATATATTTT.

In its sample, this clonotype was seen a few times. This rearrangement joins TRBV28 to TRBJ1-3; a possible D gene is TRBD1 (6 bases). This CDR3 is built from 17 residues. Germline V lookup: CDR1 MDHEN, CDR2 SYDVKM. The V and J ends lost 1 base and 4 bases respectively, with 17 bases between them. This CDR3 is CASSLLEGGVVGNTIYF. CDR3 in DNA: TGTGCCAGCAGTTTATTGGAGGGGGGGGTAGTCGGAAACACCATATATTTT.

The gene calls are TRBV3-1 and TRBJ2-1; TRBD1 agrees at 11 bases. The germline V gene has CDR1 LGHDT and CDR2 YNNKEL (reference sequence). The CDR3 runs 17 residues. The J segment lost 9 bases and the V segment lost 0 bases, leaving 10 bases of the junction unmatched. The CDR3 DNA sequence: TGTGCCAGCAGCCAAGAGAGATGGGACAGGGGGGTGGGTGAGCAGTTCTTC. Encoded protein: CASSQERWDRGVGEQFF.

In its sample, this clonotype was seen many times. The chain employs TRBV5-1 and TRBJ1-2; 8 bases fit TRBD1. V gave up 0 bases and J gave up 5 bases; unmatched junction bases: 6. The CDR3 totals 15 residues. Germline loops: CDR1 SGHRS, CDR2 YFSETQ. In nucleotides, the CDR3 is TGCGCCAGCAGCTTGGCAGGGGGCGAGGGATATGGCTACACCTTC. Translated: CASSLAGGEGYGYTF. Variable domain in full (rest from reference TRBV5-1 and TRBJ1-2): KAGVTQTPRYLIKTRGQQVTLSCSPISGHRSVSWYQQTPGQGLQFLFEYFSETQRNKGNFPGRFSGRQFSNSRSEMNVSTLELGDSALYLCASSLAGGEGYGYTFGSGTRLTVV.

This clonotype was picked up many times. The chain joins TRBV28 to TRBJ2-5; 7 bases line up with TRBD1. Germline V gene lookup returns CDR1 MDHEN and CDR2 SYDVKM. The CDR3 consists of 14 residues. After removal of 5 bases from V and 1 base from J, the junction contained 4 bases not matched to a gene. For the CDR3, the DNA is TGTGCCAGCAGTACCGGGACAGTCCAAGAGACCCAGTACTTC. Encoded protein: CASSTGTVQETQYF.